The source of this TCR beta chain is a study of shared clonotypes between healthy human individuals. Study-level background: Per donor, CD8 memory used one plate, CD8 naive used two, CD4 memory used three and CD4 naive used three.

Remarks on this clone: Antigen unknown.

Broader study findings: Represented genetic and exposure-history diversity was restricted by having few donors.

Data came from immunoSEQ multiplex PCR; TCRdb stores just in-frame clones and leaves some out. This table holds about 2 million clones, about 95% found once. Naive CD8 cells lacked CD45RO and underwent positive selection for CCR7, leaving out terminally differentiated effector memory CD45RA+ cells. The CDR3 contains 15 residues. Per germline, CDR1 MNHEY and CDR2 SMNVEV (reference sequence). Trimming cost V 5 bases and J 5 bases, with 16 bases left between them. The clonotype comes from a man younger than 30 in good health. The rearrangement uses TRBV27 and TRBJ1-5; D gene ambiguous. Sample: naive CD8+ T cells sorted from blood. In DNA, the CDR3 is TGTGCCAGCAGTACGACAACCGGGTTGGATCAGCCCCAGCATTTT. Its protein product is CASSTTTGLDQPQHF.